These 31 T cell receptor beta chains were sequenced from one sample in a study of blood T cell repertoires in COVID-19. Clones were sequenced by immunoSEQ multiplex PCR, and TCRdb holds only the in-frame ones, with some missing. Of about 97,000 clones listed, over 70% are singletons. The sequenced sample consisted of peripheral blood. The source of these receptors is a man between 60 and 75 years old with acute or convalescent COVID-19.

This chain joins TRBV4-1 and TRBJ2-5; a possible D gene is TRBD2 (5 bases). CDR1 MGHRA and CDR2 YSYEKL come from the germline V gene. Trimming removed 5 bases from V and 2 bases from J, with 12 bases in between. The CDR3 length is 14 residues. The CDR3 coding sequence is TGCGCCAGCAGCTGGACTCCGGGGCAAGAGACCCAGTACTTC. Translating gives CASSWTPGQETQYF.

The rearrangement uses TRBV29-1 and TRBJ1-2; no clear D gene. Germline CDR1 is SQVTM and CDR2 is ANQGSEA. The V end lost 7 bases, the J end lost 8 bases, and 17 bases lay between the germline ends. The CDR3 runs to 12 residues. CDR3 protein: CSETKASGGYTF. The CDR3, as DNA: TGCAGCGAAACTAAAGCCAGCGGCGGCTACACCTTC.

CDR3 residues: CASSLGTGGNQPQHF. The CDR3 DNA is TGTGCCAGCAGCTTAGGGACAGGGGGAAATCAGCCCCAGCATTTT. The chain uses TRBV7-6 and TRBJ1-5; 10 bases are a match to TRBD1. V shed 1 base and J 4 bases; nucleotides not matched to a gene: 1. Germline values: CDR1 SGHVS, CDR2 FNYEAQ. CDR3 length: 15 residues. Full variable domain (remainder filled in from reference TRBV7-6 and TRBJ1-5): GAGVSQSPRYKVTKRGQDVALRCDPISGHVSLYWYRQALGQGPEFLTYFNYEAQQDKSGLPNDRFSAERPEGSISTLTIQRTEQRDSAMYRCASSLGTGGNQPQHFGDGTRLSIL.

In DNA, the CDR3 is TGTGCCAGCAGCCCGACAGGGGCCAACCTTTACAATGAGCAGTTCTTC. Protein product: CASSPTGANLYNEQFF. V gene TRBV5-6 combines with J gene TRBJ2-1, with 8 bases fitting TRBD1. CDR3 length: 16 residues. The J segment lost 4 bases and the V segment lost 4 bases, leaving 10 bases of the junction unmatched. Per the germline V gene, CDR1 is SGHDT and CDR2 is YYEEEE.

V gene TRBV29-1 combines with J gene TRBJ1-1; TRBD1 aligns across 8 bases. Germline CDR1 and CDR2: SQVTM and ANQGSEA. CDR3 size: 13 residues. The junction had 7 bases not matched to a gene; V was cut back by 7 bases and J by 3 bases. The CDR3 loop is CSAHDRGHTEAFF. CDR3 DNA: TGCAGCGCCCATGACAGGGGCCACACTGAAGCTTTCTTT.

This chain connects TRBV7-9 to TRBJ2-2; TRBD1 is a possible D gene (6 bases). Between the trimmed V and J ends, which lost 4 bases and 6 bases, there was a span of 12 bases. This CDR3 is built from 14 residues. Germline assignment: CDR1 SEHNR and CDR2 FQNEAQ (reference sequence). In DNA, the CDR3 is TGTGCCAGCAGCTCAAGACAGGTCGCCGGGGAGCTGTTTTTT. Its protein product is CASSSRQVAGELFF.

The rearrangement joins TRBV2 to TRBJ1-2; D is uncertain. Trimming removed 4 bases at V and 2 bases at J, with 14 bases between. This CDR3 region has 15 residues. The germline CDR1 and CDR2 sequences are SNHLY and FYNNEI. The CDR3 DNA reads as TGTGCCAGCAGTGGACAACAATCGGGGAACTATGGCTACACCTTC. This codes for CASSGQQSGNYGYTF.

The genes are TRBV6-6 and TRBJ2-5; 9 bases are shared with TRBD2. Germline V gives CDR1 MNHNY, CDR2 SVGAGI (reference sequence). The ends lost 2 bases at V and 5 bases at J; junction bases unmatched: 6. The CDR3 covers 15 residues. The CDR3 region is CASSYPAGGGETQYF. The CDR3 DNA reads TGTGCCAGCAGTTACCCAGCGGGGGGTGGTGAGACCCAGTACTTC.

The V call is TRBV5-6, the J call TRBJ1-6; the D is unclear. Trimming stripped 1 base from V and 6 bases from J, with 14 bases between. This CDR3 contains 16 residues. The germline V gene has CDR1 SGHDT and CDR2 YYEEEE. DNA of the CDR3: TGTGCCAGCAGCTTGAGAGAGCAAATCACTAATTCACCCCTCCACTTT. It is translated as CASSLREQITNSPLHF.

The chain has TRBV7-9 and TRBJ1-4; maybe TRBD1 (6 bases). CDR3 size: 16 residues. Germline CDR1 reads SEHNR; CDR2 reads FQNEAQ (reference sequence). V was cut by 2 bases and J by 0 bases, with 10 bases left in between. CDR3 nucleotide sequence: TGTGCCAGCAGCTTACACAGGGATCCAACTAATGAAAAACTGTTTTTT. Its translation is CASSLHRDPTNEKLFF.

This clone was picked up a small number of times. J is TRBJ1-1 and V is TRBV19; D gene ambiguous. Trimming left V 3 bases short and J 1 base short, with 12 bases between. Germline assignment: CDR1 LNHDA and CDR2 SQIVND (reference sequence). This CDR3 is 15 amino acids long. CDR3 in DNA: TGTGCCAGTAGTATTTCATCGTCCGGGAACACTGAAGCTTTCTTT. Translated, it gives CASSISSSGNTEAFF.

The V and J genes are TRBV4-1 and TRBJ2-7; TRBD2 is a possible D gene (6 bases). V lost 0 bases and J 5 bases, leaving 26 bases between the germline ends. The CDR3 is 19 residues long. Germline CDR1 MGHRA, CDR2 YSYEKL. CDR3 coding DNA: TGCGCCAGCAGCCAAGATCAATTCTCGTCTGGGGGGTATTCGCACGAGCAGTACTTC. This codes for CASSQDQFSSGGYSHEQYF.

The rearrangement joins TRBV18 to TRBJ2-3; 7 bases map to TRBD1. The junction had 7 bases not matched to a gene; V was cut back by 5 bases and J by 5 bases. The germline gives CDR1 KGHSH, CDR2 LQKENI. The CDR3 is 14 amino acids. CDR3 sequence (DNA): TGTGCCAGCTCAGCCCAGGGGGAAGAAGATACGCAGTATTTT. The encoded protein is CASSAQGEEDTQYF.

CDR3 in DNA: TGTGCCAGCACGGCGGGTGATGGCTACACCTTC. This gives the protein CASTAGDGYTF. The chain combines TRBV6-5 with TRBJ1-2; D remains ambiguous. Germline assignment: CDR1 MNHEY and CDR2 SVGAGI. The germline V and J ends were trimmed by 7 bases and 6 bases, with 9 bases remaining between them. CDR3 length: 11 amino acids.

This clone was counted a single time. The chain links TRBV5-4 to TRBJ2-3, with 9 bases that match TRBD2. This CDR3 is built from 16 residues. Germline CDR1 SGHNT, CDR2 YYREEE (reference sequence). J gave up 3 bases and V 1 base, and 6 bases lay outside the gene matches. CDR3 coding DNA: TGTGCCAGCAGCTTGATGTTAGCGGGAGAAACAGATACGCAGTATTTT. Its protein is CASSLMLAGETDTQYF.

This chain uses TRBV2 with TRBJ1-6, with D perhaps TRBD1 (6 bases). V dropped 4 bases and J dropped 8 bases, with 21 bases sitting between them. Germline loops: CDR1 SNHLY, CDR2 FYNNEI. CDR3 size: 17 residues. This chain's CDR3 is CASSAIRGLILYSPLHF. CDR3 sequence (DNA): TGTGCCAGCAGTGCTATCAGGGGCTTAATTTTGTATTCACCCCTCCACTTT.

In nucleotides, the CDR3 is TGTGCCAGCAGCTATACAGGAAACACTGAAGCTTTCTTT. The encoded protein is CASSYTGNTEAFF. The gene calls are TRBV5-6 and TRBJ1-1; TRBD1 is a possible D gene (5 bases). CDR1 SGHDT and CDR2 YYEEEE come from the germline V gene. The CDR3 runs to 13 residues. Trimming shortened V by 3 bases and J by 2 bases, and 8 bases separated the two germline ends.

The gene calls are TRBV7-2 and TRBJ1-4, with 9 bases matching TRBD1. Germline V gene data show CDR1 as SGHTA and CDR2 as FQGNSA. V lost 3 bases and J lost 13; bases outside the gene matches: 6. The CDR3 covers 13 residues. Here the CDR3 reads CASSFGTGSGLFF. The CDR3 bases are TGTGCCAGCAGCTTTGGGACAGGGTCCGGACTGTTTTTT. The full variable domain, in which reference TRBV7-2 and TRBJ1-4 provide the parts outside the CDR3, is GAGVSQSPSNKVTEKGKDVELRCDPISGHTALYWYRQSLGQGLEFLIYFQGNSAPDKSGLPSDRFSAERTGGSVSTLTIQRTQQEDSAVYLCASSFGTGSGLFFGSGTQLSVL.

This chain uses TRBV27 with TRBJ2-2; TRBD1 matches 9 bases. The CDR3 spans 16 residues. The germline gives CDR1 MNHEY, CDR2 SMNVEV (reference sequence). The trim removed 3 bases at V and 6 bases at J, leaving 8 bases unmatched. This chain's CDR3 is CASSLYRDRASGELFF. In DNA form, the CDR3 reads TGTGCCAGCAGTTTGTACCGGGACAGGGCCTCCGGGGAGCTGTTTTTT.

This clone showed up just once. The rearrangement links TRBV7-2 to TRBJ2-1; 12 positions match TRBD2. V dropped 4 bases and J dropped 0; count of bases not matched to a gene: 10. CDR3 length: 19 amino acids. Germline V gene lookup returns CDR1 SGHTA and CDR2 FQGNSA. The CDR3 DNA reads TGTGCCAGCAGCTACCCGACTAGCGGGGGCCCGAGCTCCTACAATGAGCAGTTCTTC. Amino acids: CASSYPTSGGPSSYNEQFF.

This chain links TRBV7-2 with TRBJ2-5; 8 bases are shared with TRBD2. The CDR3 is 16 amino acids. Looked up from germline, CDR1 is SGHTA and CDR2 is FQGNSA. The junction had 9 bases not matched to a gene; V was cut back by 1 base and J by 5 bases. The CDR3 is CASSLGGLGRRETQYF. DNA of the CDR3: TGTGCCAGCAGCTTAGGGGGACTAGGGAGGAGGGAGACCCAGTACTTC.

V is TRBV5-1 and J is TRBJ2-7, with 8 nucleotides matching TRBD1. The CDR3 sequence is 17 residues long. J gave up 3 bases and V 5 bases, and 16 bases lay outside the gene matches. The germline gives CDR1 SGHRS, CDR2 YFSETQ. The CDR3 sequence: CASRRYSGTGDFYEQYF. CDR3 DNA sequence: TGCGCCAGCAGACGTTATTCCGGGACAGGAGATTTCTACGAGCAGTACTTC.

This clone was recorded a few times. The chain recombines TRBV2 with TRBJ1-3; D may be TRBD1 (6 bases). Germline V gene lookup returns CDR1 SNHLY and CDR2 FYNNEI. The CDR3 is made up of 11 amino acids. Trimming took off 4 bases at V and 11 bases at J, with 9 bases between the two ends. The CDR3 region is CASSAQGSIYF. As DNA, the CDR3 is TGTGCCAGCAGTGCACAGGGATCCATATATTTT.

The chain is built from TRBV12-5 and TRBJ2-7; D is perhaps TRBD1 (6 bases). The length of the CDR3 is 15 residues. V lost 7 bases, J lost 6 bases, and 22 bases lay in between. In germline, CDR1 is LGHNT, CDR2 FRNRAP. The chain's CDR3 is CASAPSGRGTSEQYF. Written as DNA, the CDR3 is TGTGCTAGTGCCCCTTCCGGCAGGGGAACCTCCGAGCAGTACTTC.

V gene TRBV9 combines with J gene TRBJ1-4; D perhaps matches TRBD1 (5 bases). CDR3 length: 14 amino acids. Deletions cut 4 bases from V and 5 bases from J, with 12 bases between. Germline loops: CDR1 SGDLS, CDR2 YYNGEE. The CDR3 DNA reads as TGTGCCAGCAGCCCAGGGAATTGGAATGAAAAACTGTTTTTT. Amino acid sequence: CASSPGNWNEKLFF.

The chain carries TRBV2 and TRBJ1-3; tentatively, D is TRBD1 (5 bases). Germline-derived CDR1 and CDR2 are SNHLY and FYNNEI. The CDR3 covers 15 residues. V lost 3 bases and J 2 bases, leaving 11 bases between the germline ends. The CDR3 nucleotides read TGTGCCAGCAGTGACCAGGGAACGGCTGGAAACACCATATATTTT. It yields the protein CASSDQGTAGNTIYF.

The gene calls are TRBV7-2 and TRBJ2-7, with D possibly TRBD2 on 5 matching bases. From germline, CDR1 is SGHTA and CDR2 FQGNSA. The V gene lost 6 bases and the J gene lost 5 bases, with 11 bases spanning the gap. The CDR3 loop spans 12 amino acids. As DNA, the CDR3 is TGTGCCAGCAGATCTCGGGATCACGAGCAGTACTTC. Protein: CASRSRDHEQYF.

The chain joins TRBV5-1 to TRBJ2-7; possible D gene TRBD2, 6 bases. This CDR3 is 13 amino acids long. Looked up from germline, CDR1 is SGHRS and CDR2 is YFSETQ. V was shortened by 0 bases and J by 6 bases, with 10 bases between the two germline ends. CDR3 nucleotides: TGCGCCAGCAGCTTGGGGAGGGGCCCCGAGCAGTACTTC. Protein: CASSLGRGPEQYF.

The V and J genes are TRBV6-2 or TRBV6-3 and TRBJ2-2, with 10 bases lining up with TRBD2. The V gene's germline CDR1 is MNHEY and CDR2 SVGEGT. The CDR3 contains 18 residues. Losses at the gene ends were 6 bases for V and 0 bases for J; bases not matched to a gene: 10. The CDR3 DNA sequence: TGTGCCAGCAGCCTTTCGATTAGCGGGAGGTCGAACACCGGGGAGCTGTTTTTT. This sequence encodes CASSLSISGRSNTGELFF.

V gene TRBV28 combines with J gene TRBJ1-5; D not certain. The V gene's germline CDR1 is MDHEN and CDR2 SYDVKM. Trimming shortened V by 2 bases and J by 0 bases, and 8 bases separated the two germline ends. The CDR3 extends over 15 amino acids. CDR3 sequence reads: CASSLAGNSNQPQHF. The CDR3 DNA is TGTGCCAGCAGTTTAGCGGGGAATAGCAATCAGCCCCAGCATTTT.

This clone was seen a single time. The chain has TRBV29-1 and TRBJ1-2, with TRBD1 as a possible D gene (6 bases). This CDR3 region has 13 residues. The V gene's germline CDR1 is SQVTM and CDR2 ANQGSEA. Trimming removed 4 bases at V and 6 bases at J, with 15 bases between. Written as DNA, the CDR3 is TGCAGCGTTGTTTGGGGGCGGTTGGATGGCTACACCTTC. It codes for CSVVWGRLDGYTF.